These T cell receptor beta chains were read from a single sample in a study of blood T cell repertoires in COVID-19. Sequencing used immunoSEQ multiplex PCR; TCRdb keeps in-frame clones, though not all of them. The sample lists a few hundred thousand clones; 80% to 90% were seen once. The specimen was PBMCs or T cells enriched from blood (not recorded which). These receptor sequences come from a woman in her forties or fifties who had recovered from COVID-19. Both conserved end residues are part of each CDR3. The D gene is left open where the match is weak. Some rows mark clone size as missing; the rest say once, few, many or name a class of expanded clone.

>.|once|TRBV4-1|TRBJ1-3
TGCGCCAGCAGCCAAGAAGCGGGCGCTGGAAACACCATATATTTT
CASSQEAGAGNTIYF
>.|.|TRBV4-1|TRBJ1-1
TGCGCCAGCAGCCGAGAGGACAGCAGGGCTTTCTTT
CASSREDSRAFF
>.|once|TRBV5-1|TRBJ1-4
TGCGCCAGCAGCTTGAATCGCAGATATGCAACTAATGAAAAACTGTTTTTT
CASSLNRRYATNEKLFF
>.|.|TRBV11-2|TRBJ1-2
TGTGCCAGCAGCTTCCCCGAAAGAGCCTATGGCTACACCTTC
CASSFPERAYGYTF
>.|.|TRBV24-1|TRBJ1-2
TGTGCCACCAGTGATTTATCGGACAACCGTAACTATGGCTACACCTTC
CATSDLSDNRNYGYTF
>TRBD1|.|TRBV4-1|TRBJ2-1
TGCGCCAGCAGCCAAGTTGACAGGGATCAATACAATGAGCAGTTCTTC
CASSQVDRDQYNEQFF
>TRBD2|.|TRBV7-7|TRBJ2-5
TGTGCTAGCAGCCCCACCGGGGGGGCCATAAAGACCCAGTACTTC
CASSPTGGAIKTQYF
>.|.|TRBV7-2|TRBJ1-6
TGTGCCAGCCCTGGGCAGGGGTATAATTCACCCCTCCACTTT
CASPGQGYNSPLHF
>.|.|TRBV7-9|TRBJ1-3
TGTGCCAGCAGCTTAGACAGGGCCTCTGGAAACACCATATATTTT
CASSLDRASGNTIYF
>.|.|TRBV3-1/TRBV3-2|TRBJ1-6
TGTGCCAGCAGCCAAGAACGGCTTACAGGCCATAATTCACCCCTCCACTTT
CASSQERLTGHNSPLHF
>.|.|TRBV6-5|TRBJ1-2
TGTGCCAGCAGCCTACAACTAAACTATGGCTACACCTTC
CASSLQLNYGYTF
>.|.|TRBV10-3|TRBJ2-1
TGTGCCATCAGTGAGTCAGGCAGGGGCCTATACAATGAGCAGTTCTTC
CAISESGRGLYNEQFF
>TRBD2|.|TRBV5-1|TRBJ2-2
TGCGCCAGCAGCTTCGGGGGAGGGACCGGGGAGCTGTTTTTT
CASSFGGGTGELFF
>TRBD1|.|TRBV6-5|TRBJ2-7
TGTGCCAGCAGCCGGACAGGGGGCAACTACGAGCAGTACTTC
CASSRTGGNYEQYF
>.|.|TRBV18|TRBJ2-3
TGTGCCAGCTCACAAGCCAGGGGTGTCGCAGATACGCAGTATTTT
CASSQARGVADTQYF
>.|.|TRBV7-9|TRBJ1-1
TGTGCCAGCCTGCGGGGGGGCGGCAGGACTGAAGCTTTCTTT
CASLRGGGRTEAFF
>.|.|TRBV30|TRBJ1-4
TGTGCCTGGGGACAGACTAATGAAAAACTGTTTTTT
CAWGQTNEKLFF
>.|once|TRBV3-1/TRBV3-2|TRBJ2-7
TGTGCCAGCTCACAAAACATTCTGTACGAGCAGTACTTC
CASSQNILYEQYF
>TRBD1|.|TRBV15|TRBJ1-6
TGTGCCACCAGCCCATATCGAGGGGGCTGTTCACCCCTCCACTTT
CATSPYRGGCSPLHF
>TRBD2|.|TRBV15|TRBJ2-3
TGTGCCACCAGGGATTTGGGAGGGCGAGATACGCAGTATTTT
CATRDLGGRDTQYF
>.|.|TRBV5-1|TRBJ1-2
TGCGCCAGCAGCTTGGACAGGGCGTGGGGTGGCTACACCTTC
CASSLDRAWGGYTF
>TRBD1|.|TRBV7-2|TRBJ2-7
TGTGCCAGCAGCCCACACTCCGGGACAGGGGTCCACGAGCAGTACTTC
CASSPHSGTGVHEQYF
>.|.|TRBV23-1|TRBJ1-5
TGCGCCAGCAGTCAATCCTGTAGCATGCGGCCCCAGCATTTT
CASSQSCSMRPQHF
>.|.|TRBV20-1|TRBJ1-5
TGCAGTGCTAGTAAATCCCTAGGCCATCAGCCCCAGCATTTT
CSASKSLGHQPQHF
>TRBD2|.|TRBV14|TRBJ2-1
TGTGCCAGCAGCCCCTGGACTAGCGGGGCCATCGATGAGCAGTTCTTC
CASSPWTSGAIDEQFF
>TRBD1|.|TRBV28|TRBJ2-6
TGTGCCAGCAGTTCCCCAAGTGCGGGACAGGGATCCTCTGGGGCCAACGTCCTGACTTTC
CASSSPSAGQGSSGANVLTF
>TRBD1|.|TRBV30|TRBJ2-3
TGTGCCTGGAGCCCAGGGGGTCCAGATACGCAGTATTTT
CAWSPGGPDTQYF
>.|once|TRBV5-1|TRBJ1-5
TGCGCCAGCAGCTTTTTGTGGCACTATAGCAATCAGCCCCAGCATTTT
CASSFLWHYSNQPQHF
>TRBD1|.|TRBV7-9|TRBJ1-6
TGTGCCAGCAGCCAGGGACAGGAAAATTCACCCCTCCACTTT
CASSQGQENSPLHF
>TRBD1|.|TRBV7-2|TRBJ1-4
TGTGCCAGCAGCTTGGGCGGGACAGGGAGTCAAAAACTGTTTTTT
CASSLGGTGSQKLFF